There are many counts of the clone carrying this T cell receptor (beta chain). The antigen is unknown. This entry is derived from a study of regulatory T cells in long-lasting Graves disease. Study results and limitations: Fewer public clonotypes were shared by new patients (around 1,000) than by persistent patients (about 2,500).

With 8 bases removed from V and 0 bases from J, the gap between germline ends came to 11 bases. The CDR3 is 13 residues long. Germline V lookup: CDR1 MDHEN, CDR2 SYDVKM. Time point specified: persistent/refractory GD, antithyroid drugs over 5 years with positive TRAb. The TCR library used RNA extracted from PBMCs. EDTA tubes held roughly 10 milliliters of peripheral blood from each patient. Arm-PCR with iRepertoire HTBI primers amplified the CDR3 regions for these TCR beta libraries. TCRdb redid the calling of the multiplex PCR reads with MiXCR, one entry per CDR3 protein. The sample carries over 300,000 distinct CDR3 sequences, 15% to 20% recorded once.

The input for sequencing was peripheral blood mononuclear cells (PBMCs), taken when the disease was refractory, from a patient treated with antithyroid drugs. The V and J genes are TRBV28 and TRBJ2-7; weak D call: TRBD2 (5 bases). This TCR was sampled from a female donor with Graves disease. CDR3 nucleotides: TGTGCCAGCCGTCTAGCTAGCTCCTACGAGCAGTACTTC. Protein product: CASRLASSYEQYF.